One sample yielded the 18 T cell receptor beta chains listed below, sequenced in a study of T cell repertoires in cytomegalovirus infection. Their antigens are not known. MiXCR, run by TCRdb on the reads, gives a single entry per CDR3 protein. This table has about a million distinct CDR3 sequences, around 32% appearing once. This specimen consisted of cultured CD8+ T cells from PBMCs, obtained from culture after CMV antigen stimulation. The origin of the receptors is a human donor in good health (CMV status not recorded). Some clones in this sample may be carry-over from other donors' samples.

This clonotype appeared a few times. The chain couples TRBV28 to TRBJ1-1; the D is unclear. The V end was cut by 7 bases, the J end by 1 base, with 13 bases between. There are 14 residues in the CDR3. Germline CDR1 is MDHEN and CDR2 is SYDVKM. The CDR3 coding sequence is TGTGCCAGCAAGAGTTTTAGTAAGAACACTGAAGCTTTCTTT. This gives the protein CASKSFSKNTEAFF.

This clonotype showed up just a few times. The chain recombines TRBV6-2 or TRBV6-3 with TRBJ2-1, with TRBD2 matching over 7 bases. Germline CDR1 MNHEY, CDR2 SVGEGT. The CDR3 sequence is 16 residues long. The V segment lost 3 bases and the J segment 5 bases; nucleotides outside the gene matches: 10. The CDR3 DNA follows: TGTGCCAGCAGTTATCTGACTGGAGGGAGGGACAATGAGCAGTTCTTC. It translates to CASSYLTGGRDNEQFF.

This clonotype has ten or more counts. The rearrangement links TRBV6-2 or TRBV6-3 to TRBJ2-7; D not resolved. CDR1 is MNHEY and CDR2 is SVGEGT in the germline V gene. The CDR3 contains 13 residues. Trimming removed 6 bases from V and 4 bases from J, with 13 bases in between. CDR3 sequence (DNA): TGTGCCAGCAGCTCTCTCGGAGATTACGAGCAGTACGTC. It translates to CASSSLGDYEQYV.

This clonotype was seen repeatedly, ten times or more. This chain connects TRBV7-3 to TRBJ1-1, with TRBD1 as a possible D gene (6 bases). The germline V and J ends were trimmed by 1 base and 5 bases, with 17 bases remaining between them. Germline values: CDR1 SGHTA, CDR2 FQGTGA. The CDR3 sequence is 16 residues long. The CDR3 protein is CASSLKRQGRGTEAFF. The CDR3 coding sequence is TGTGCCAGCAGCTTAAAACGTCAGGGGCGGGGAACTGAAGCTTTCTTT.

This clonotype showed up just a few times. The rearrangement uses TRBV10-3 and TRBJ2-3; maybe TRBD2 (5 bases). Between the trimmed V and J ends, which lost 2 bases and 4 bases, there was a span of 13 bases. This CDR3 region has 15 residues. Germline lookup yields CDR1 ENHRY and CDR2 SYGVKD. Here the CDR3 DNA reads TGTGCCATCAGTGAGCCCCGGGGTATCCCAGATACGCAGTATTTT. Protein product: CAISEPRGIPDTQYF.

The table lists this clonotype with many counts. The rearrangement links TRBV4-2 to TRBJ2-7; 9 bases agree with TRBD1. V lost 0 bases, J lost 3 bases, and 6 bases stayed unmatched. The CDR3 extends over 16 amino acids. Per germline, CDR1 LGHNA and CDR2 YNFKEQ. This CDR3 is CASSQEEGQGNYEQYF. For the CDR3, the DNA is TGTGCCAGCAGCCAAGAGGAGGGACAGGGCAACTACGAGCAGTACTTC.

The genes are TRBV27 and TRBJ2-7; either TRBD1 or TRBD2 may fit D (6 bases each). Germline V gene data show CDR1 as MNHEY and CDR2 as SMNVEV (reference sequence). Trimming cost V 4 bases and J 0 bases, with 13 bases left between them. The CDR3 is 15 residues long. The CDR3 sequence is CASSYGGLLSYEQYF. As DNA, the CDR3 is TGTGCCAGCAGTTATGGGGGGCTCCTCTCCTACGAGCAGTACTTC.

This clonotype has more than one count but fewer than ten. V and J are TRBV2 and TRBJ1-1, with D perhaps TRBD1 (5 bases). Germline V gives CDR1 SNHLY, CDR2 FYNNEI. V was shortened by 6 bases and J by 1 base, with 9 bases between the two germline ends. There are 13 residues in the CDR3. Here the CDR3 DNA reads TGTGCCAGCAGGCCCGGGGCGAACACTGAAGCTTTCTTT. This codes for CASRPGANTEAFF.

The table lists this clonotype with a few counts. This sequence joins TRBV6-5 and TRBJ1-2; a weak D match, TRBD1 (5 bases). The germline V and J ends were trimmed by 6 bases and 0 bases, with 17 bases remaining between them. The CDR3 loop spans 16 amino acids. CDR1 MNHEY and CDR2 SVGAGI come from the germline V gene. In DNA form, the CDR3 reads TGTGCCAGCAGATACAGGCACCTCTATACTAACTATGGCTACACCTTC. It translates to CASRYRHLYTNYGYTF.

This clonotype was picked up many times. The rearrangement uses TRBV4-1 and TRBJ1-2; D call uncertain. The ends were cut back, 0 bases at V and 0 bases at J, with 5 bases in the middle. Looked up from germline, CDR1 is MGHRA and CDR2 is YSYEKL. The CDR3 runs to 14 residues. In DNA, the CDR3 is TGCGCCAGCAGCCAAGATTCGACTAACTATGGCTACACCTTC. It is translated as CASSQDSTNYGYTF.

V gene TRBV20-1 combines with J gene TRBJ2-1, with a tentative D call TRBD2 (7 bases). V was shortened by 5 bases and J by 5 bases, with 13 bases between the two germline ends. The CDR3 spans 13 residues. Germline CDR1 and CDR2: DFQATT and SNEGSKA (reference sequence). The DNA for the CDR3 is TGCAGTGCTCCGGGGGGCCAGGACAATGAGCAGTTCTTC. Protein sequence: CSAPGGQDNEQFF.

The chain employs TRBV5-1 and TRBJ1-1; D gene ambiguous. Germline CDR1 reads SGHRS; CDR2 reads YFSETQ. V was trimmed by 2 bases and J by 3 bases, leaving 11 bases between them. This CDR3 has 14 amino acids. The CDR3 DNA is TGCGCCAGCAGCTTATCACGGCGGGACACTGAAGCTTTCTTT. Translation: CASSLSRRDTEAFF. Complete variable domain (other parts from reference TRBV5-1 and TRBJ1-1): KAGVTQTPRYLIKTRGQQVTLSCSPISGHRSVSWYQQTPGQGLQFLFEYFSETQRNKGNFPGRFSGRQFSNSRSEMNVSTLELGDSALYLCASSLSRRDTEAFFGQGTRLTVV.

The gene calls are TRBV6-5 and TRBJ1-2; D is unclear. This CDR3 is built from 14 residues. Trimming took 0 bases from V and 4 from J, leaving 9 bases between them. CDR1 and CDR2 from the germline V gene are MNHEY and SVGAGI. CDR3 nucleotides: TGTGCCAGCAGTTACTCAGGAGAGGGCTATGGCTACACCTTC. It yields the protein CASSYSGEGYGYTF.

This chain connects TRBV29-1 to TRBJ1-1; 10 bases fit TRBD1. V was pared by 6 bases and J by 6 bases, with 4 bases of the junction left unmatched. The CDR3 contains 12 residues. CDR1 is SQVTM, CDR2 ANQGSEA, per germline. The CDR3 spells CSVRTGGPEAFF. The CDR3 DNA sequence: TGCAGCGTACGGACAGGGGGGCCTGAAGCTTTCTTT.

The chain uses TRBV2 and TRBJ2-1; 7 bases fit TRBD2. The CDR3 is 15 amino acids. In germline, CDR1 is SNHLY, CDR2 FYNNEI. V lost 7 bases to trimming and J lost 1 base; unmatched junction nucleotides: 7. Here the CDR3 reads CASIVQRGSYNEQFF. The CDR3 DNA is TGTGCCAGCATAGTACAGCGGGGATCCTACAATGAGCAGTTCTTC. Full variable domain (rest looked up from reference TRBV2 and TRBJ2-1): EPEVTQTPSHQVTQMGQEVILRCVPISNHLYFYWYRQILGQKVEFLVSFYNNEISEKSEIFDDQFSVERPDGSNFTLKIRSTKLEDSAMYFCASIVQRGSYNEQFFGPGTRLTVL.

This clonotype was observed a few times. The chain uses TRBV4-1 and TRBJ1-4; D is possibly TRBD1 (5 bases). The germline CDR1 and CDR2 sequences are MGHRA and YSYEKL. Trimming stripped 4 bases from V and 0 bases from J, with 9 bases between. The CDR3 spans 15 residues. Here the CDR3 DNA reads TGCGCCAGCAGCCCTCGGGGGACAACTAATGAAAAACTGTTTTTT. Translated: CASSPRGTTNEKLFF.

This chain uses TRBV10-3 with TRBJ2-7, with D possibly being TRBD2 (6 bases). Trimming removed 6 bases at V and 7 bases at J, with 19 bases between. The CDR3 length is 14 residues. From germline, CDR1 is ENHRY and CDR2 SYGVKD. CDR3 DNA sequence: TGTGCCATCAGCGGAGGGAGGAGGGATGAGGAGCAGTACTTC. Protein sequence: CAISGGRRDEEQYF.

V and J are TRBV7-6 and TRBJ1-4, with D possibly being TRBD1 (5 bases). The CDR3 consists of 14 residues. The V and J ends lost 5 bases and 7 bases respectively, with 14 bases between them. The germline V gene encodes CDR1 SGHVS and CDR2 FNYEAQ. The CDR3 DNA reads TGTGCCAGCAGCCCCACTCCGGGGACTGAAAAACTGTTTTTT. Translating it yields CASSPTPGTEKLFF.